The 21 T cell receptor beta chains below come from one sample, sequenced in a study of naive and memory T cell subsets (TCRdb year 2017). Receptor amplification or capture employed UMI-ligation and nested PCR. The sequencing machine was an Illumina MiSeq. The beta constant-region primer consisted of an equimolar mixture of two oligonucleotides that together covered TRBC1 and TRBC2. The ligated cDNA went through four rounds of PCR with nested alpha and beta constant-region primers together with the SP2 primer. TCRdb trimmed public reads at Q25 via fastp, called clones via MiXCR and kept in-frame beta chains. Each entry is one CDR3 protein sequence, shown with its most common DNA and genes. The sample yields approximately 150,000 distinct CDR3 sequences; about 20% were counted once. The ten largest account for approximately 0.63% of the sample. These receptors have no known antigen. General study outcomes and caveats: A few larger clonotypes were present in naive repertoires, especially CD8 naive repertoires, and these clonotypes were possibly memory cells re-expressing CD45RA.

Sequencing was performed on naive CD8+ T cells from blood. The cell subset or site label, read with the paper, signifies: naive T cells, CD45RA high CD27+. The receptor set was obtained from a human donor in good health.

This clonotype appeared a few times. The chain recombines TRBV9 with TRBJ2-1, with 10 bases matching TRBD2. CDR1 and CDR2 from the germline V gene are SGDLS and YYNGEE. The length of the CDR3 is 15 residues. The trim removed 0 bases at V and 4 bases at J, leaving 1 base unmatched. DNA of the CDR3: TGTGCCAGCAGCGTAGAACTAGCGGGATACAATGAGCAGTTCTTC. Its translation is CASSVELAGYNEQFF.

This clonotype has ten or more counts. The chain is built from TRBV2 and TRBJ2-5; D not resolved. This CDR3 has 13 amino acids. CDR1 SNHLY and CDR2 FYNNEI come from the germline V gene. Between the trimmed V and J ends, which lost 6 bases and 5 bases, there was a span of 13 bases. The CDR3 loop is CASSLGPGETQYF. As DNA, the CDR3 is TGTGCCAGCAGCCTGGGCCCCGGTGAGACCCAGTACTTC.

The chain carries TRBV3-1 and TRBJ2-1, with a tentative D call TRBD2 (6 bases). Trimming shortened V by 0 bases and J by 2 bases, and 14 bases separated the two germline ends. The germline V gene encodes CDR1 LGHDT and CDR2 YNNKEL (reference sequence). There are 17 residues in the CDR3. The CDR3 reads CASSQEGPGETYNEQFF. The CDR3 DNA reads as TGTGCCAGCAGCCAAGAAGGTCCGGGAGAGACCTACAATGAGCAGTTCTTC.

J is TRBJ2-7 and V is TRBV2, with a weak D call TRBD1 (6 bases). Trimming removed 9 bases at V and 4 bases at J, with 13 bases between. CDR1 and CDR2 from the germline V gene are SNHLY and FYNNEI. The CDR3 contains 12 residues. For the CDR3, the DNA is TGTGCCAGTCAGACAGGTCGATACGAGCAGTACTTC. It is translated as CASQTGRYEQYF.

The chain employs TRBV5-1 and TRBJ1-1; no firm D call. Trimming pared 1 base from V and 0 bases from J, leaving 10 bases between. The CDR3 length is 15 residues. Germline V gene data show CDR1 as SGHRS and CDR2 as YFSETQ. The CDR3 DNA reads as TGCGCCAGCAGCTTGTCAGAGGGCCTGAACACTGAAGCTTTCTTT. It translates to CASSLSEGLNTEAFF. Based on the CDR3 plus reference TRBV5-1 and TRBJ1-1, the full variable domain is KAGVTQTPRYLIKTRGQQVTLSCSPISGHRSVSWYQQTPGQGLQFLFEYFSETQRNKGNFPGRFSGRQFSNSRSEMNVSTLELGDSALYLCASSLSEGLNTEAFFGQGTRLTVV.

A few counts support this clonotype. This rearrangement joins TRBV27 to TRBJ2-7, with D possibly matching TRBD2 (5 bases). The ends were cut back, 3 bases at V and 7 bases at J, with 13 bases in the middle. Germline CDR1 and CDR2: MNHEY and SMNVEV (reference sequence). This CDR3 has 13 residues. In DNA, the CDR3 is TGTGCCAGCAGTTTCCTCCCCGAGGGTGAGCAGTACTTC. Its protein product is CASSFLPEGEQYF.

The V gene is TRBV4-1, the J gene TRBJ2-7; 7 nucleotides match TRBD1. The CDR3 extends over 14 amino acids. V was clipped by 5 bases and J by 2 bases; unmatched bases: 6. Germline-derived CDR1 and CDR2 are MGHRA and YSYEKL. CDR3 in amino acids: CASSYRQGPYEQYF. CDR3 nucleotides: TGCGCCAGCAGCTATAGACAGGGTCCCTACGAGCAGTACTTC.

V and J are TRBV30 and TRBJ1-1, with 9 nucleotides matching TRBD1. Trimming cost V 1 base and J 10 bases; bases outside gene matches: 4. From germline, CDR1 is GTSNPN and CDR2 SVGIG (reference sequence). The CDR3 loop spans 12 amino acids. In DNA, the CDR3 is TGTGCCTGGAGTGCCTTGGGACAGGGAGCTTTCTTT. Amino acid sequence: CAWSALGQGAFF. The entire variable domain, with the rest obtained from reference TRBV30 and TRBJ1-1, is as follows: SQTIHQWPATLVQPVGSPLSLECTVEGTSNPNLYWYRQAAGRGLQLLFYSVGIGQISSEVPQNLSASRPQDRQFILSSKKLLLSDSGFYLCAWSALGQGAFFGQGTRLTVV.

This clonotype occurred a few times. The rearrangement uses TRBV13 and TRBJ2-1; D is unresolved. CDR1 is PRHDT and CDR2 is FYEKMQ in the germline V gene (reference sequence). The CDR3 sequence is 12 residues long. V lost 2 bases, J lost 7 bases, and 6 bases lay in between. The CDR3 reads CASSLRGNEQFF. The DNA for the CDR3 is TGTGCCAGCAGCTTACGTGGGAATGAGCAGTTCTTC.

This chain joins TRBV11-3 and TRBJ2-6; D call uncertain. Trimming removed 1 base at V and 3 bases at J, with 4 bases between. CDR1 and CDR2 from the germline V gene are SGHNT and YENEEA. This CDR3 comprises 14 residues. The CDR3 sequence: CASSLGYGANVLTF. CDR3 sequence (DNA): TGTGCCAGCAGCTTAGGCTATGGGGCCAACGTCCTGACTTTC.

This clonotype appeared a few times. The gene calls are TRBV20-1 and TRBJ1-4; 7 bases match TRBD1. The junction had 6 bases not matched to a gene; V was cut back by 0 bases and J by 5 bases. The CDR3 is 15 amino acids. The germline V gene encodes CDR1 DFQATT and CDR2 SNEGSKA (reference sequence). CDR3 sequence (DNA): TGCAGTGCTAGAGATCCGGGACAGCTCAATGAAAAACTGTTTTTT. Translating it yields CSARDPGQLNEKLFF.

This clonotype has only a few counts. The chain carries TRBV4-1 and TRBJ2-7, with 9 nucleotides matching TRBD2. The CDR3 covers 15 residues. Germline V gives CDR1 MGHRA, CDR2 YSYEKL. V dropped 8 bases and J dropped 5; count of bases not matched to a gene: 13. The CDR3 loop is CASRSNSGSSNEQYF. The CDR3 bases are TGCGCCAGCCGGTCCAATAGCGGGAGTAGCAACGAGCAGTACTTC.

The V call is TRBV7-9, the J call TRBJ2-3; the D gene could be TRBD1 or TRBD2 (6 bases each). The CDR3 length is 16 residues. With 8 bases removed from V and 2 bases from J, the gap between germline ends came to 20 bases. CDR1 and CDR2 from the germline V gene are SEHNR and FQNEAQ (reference sequence). In DNA, the CDR3 is TGTGCCAGCGGGGGGCTGGGGAGCGGATTCACAGATACGCAGTATTTT. Protein: CASGGLGSGFTDTQYF.

The chain has TRBV19 and TRBJ2-2, with a weak D call TRBD2 (5 bases). From germline, CDR1 is LNHDA and CDR2 SQIVND (reference sequence). The CDR3 is 14 amino acids. V was clipped by 10 bases and J by 6 bases, with 18 bases between them. CDR3 DNA: TGTGCCACTAGCACAGTAGAATTCCCCGGGGAGCTGTTTTTT. This sequence encodes CATSTVEFPGELFF.

The V and J genes are TRBV3-1 and TRBJ2-7, with D possibly matching TRBD1 (6 bases). Germline lookup yields CDR1 LGHDT and CDR2 YNNKEL (reference sequence). Trimming left V 0 bases short and J 5 bases short, with 14 bases between. CDR3 length: 15 residues. Here the CDR3 reads CASSQEPGQSHEQYF. The CDR3 DNA follows: TGTGCCAGCAGCCAAGAGCCCGGACAGTCTCACGAGCAGTACTTC.

V and J are TRBV20-1 and TRBJ2-3; TRBD1 matches at 10 bases. With V trimmed by 6 bases and J by 3 bases, 9 bases remained unmatched. The germline V gene encodes CDR1 DFQATT and CDR2 SNEGSKA (reference sequence). The CDR3 consists of 15 residues. This chain's CDR3 is CSAPGDRGETDTQYF. CDR3 in DNA: TGCAGTGCCCCCGGGGACAGGGGAGAAACAGATACGCAGTATTTT.

The chain recombines TRBV20-1 with TRBJ2-7; D is possibly TRBD1 (5 bases). V lost 0 bases, J lost 2 bases, and 14 bases lay in between. This CDR3 comprises 15 residues. Germline CDR1 DFQATT, CDR2 SNEGSKA (reference sequence). CDR3 amino acids: CSARDMRQRTYEQYF. CDR3 bases: TGCAGTGCTAGAGATATGCGACAGCGCACCTACGAGCAGTACTTC.

The genes are TRBV27 and TRBJ2-5; 10 bases are a match to TRBD2. Germline CDR1 reads MNHEY; CDR2 reads SMNVEV (reference sequence). The CDR3 runs 14 residues. Germline trimming cut 5 bases from V and 5 bases from J; bases unmatched to any gene: 5. The CDR3 coding sequence is TGTGCCAGCAGTCCCCTAGCGGGAGAGGAGACCCAGTACTTC. This gives the protein CASSPLAGEETQYF.

J is TRBJ1-1 and V is TRBV3-1, with D tentatively TRBD1 (5 bases). V was cut by 0 bases and J by 7 bases, with 12 bases left in between. This CDR3 spans 14 amino acids. CDR1 is LGHDT and CDR2 is YNNKEL in the germline V gene (reference sequence). The CDR3 DNA reads as TGTGCCAGCAGCCAAGAGGGGCCCCCGAATGAAGCTTTCTTT. Protein: CASSQEGPPNEAFF.

This clonotype came up a few times. This chain links TRBV4-1 with TRBJ1-1, with a possible D match to TRBD1 (5 bases). CDR1 is MGHRA and CDR2 is YSYEKL in the germline V gene. Between the trimmed V and J ends, which lost 0 bases and 0 bases, there was a span of 8 bases. CDR3 length: 15 amino acids. The DNA for the CDR3 is TGCGCCAGCAGCCAAGAGACAGCGTTGAACACTGAAGCTTTCTTT. It translates to CASSQETALNTEAFF.

The CDR3 loop is CATSRFYPGAPGDEQFF. Written as DNA, the CDR3 is TGTGCCACCAGCAGATTCTACCCCGGGGCCCCCGGGGATGAGCAGTTCTTC. The rearrangement links TRBV15 to TRBJ2-1; D tentatively reads TRBD1 or TRBD2 (5 bases each). CDR3 length equals 17 residues. V was trimmed by 2 bases and J by 8 bases, leaving 22 bases between them. Germline loops: CDR1 LNHNV, CDR2 YYDKDF (reference sequence).